These 24 T cell receptor beta chains were sequenced from one sample in a study of blood T cell repertoires in COVID-19. Produced via immunoSEQ multiplex PCR; TCRdb's table is partial and in-frame only. The sample lists 140,000 or so clones, approximately 81% occurring once. What was sequenced was peripheral blood. The receptors shown here come from a human donor in a cohort sampled during active COVID-19.

For the CDR3, the DNA is TGTGCCAGCAGCCTTCGACAGGGAACAATCGAGCAGTACTTC. Its protein is CASSLRQGTIEQYF. The chain is built from TRBV2 and TRBJ2-7; 7 bases map to TRBD1. After removal of 6 bases from V and 6 bases from J, the junction contained 11 bases not matched to a gene. CDR1 is SNHLY and CDR2 is FYNNEI in the germline V gene. The length of the CDR3 is 14 residues. Complete variable domain (other parts from reference TRBV2 and TRBJ2-7): EPEVTQTPSHQVTQMGQEVILRCVPISNHLYFYWYRQILGQKVEFLVSFYNNEISEKSEIFDDQFSVERPDGSNFTLKIRSTKLEDSAMYFCASSLRQGTIEQYFGPGTRLTVT.

This clone has just one count. V and J are TRBV9 and TRBJ2-2; the D gene is possibly TRBD1 (5 bases). The CDR3 has 14 amino acids. CDR1 SGDLS and CDR2 YYNGEE come from the germline V gene. Trimming removed 3 bases from V and 6 bases from J, with 12 bases in between. The DNA for the CDR3 is TGTGCCAGCAGCGGCAATAGGGGCGCCGGGGAGCTGTTTTTT. It codes for CASSGNRGAGELFF.

This clone was detected once. The CDR3 region is CASSVDPLRGGTEAFF. Written as DNA, the CDR3 is TGTGCCAGCAGCGTAGACCCCCTTAGGGGAGGCACTGAAGCTTTCTTT. The V call is TRBV9, the J call TRBJ1-1; a possible D gene is TRBD1 (5 bases). The CDR3 is 16 residues long. Germline-derived CDR1 and CDR2 are SGDLS and YYNGEE. V shed 0 bases and J shed 4 bases, with 16 bases lying between them.

The V and J genes are TRBV6-5 and TRBJ2-2; tentatively, D is TRBD1 (6 bases). CDR1 and CDR2 from the germline V gene are MNHEY and SVGAGI. The CDR3 consists of 15 residues. Between the trimmed V and J ends, which lost 5 bases and 4 bases, there was a span of 14 bases. This CDR3 reads CASSRIGQITGELFF. In nucleotides, the CDR3 is TGTGCCAGCAGTCGGATTGGACAGATCACCGGGGAGCTGTTTTTT.

The chain combines TRBV11-2 with TRBJ1-6, with D possibly matching TRBD1 (5 bases). The V end lost 2 bases, the J end lost 0 bases, and 11 bases lay between the germline ends. The CDR3 runs 17 residues. Per the germline V gene, CDR1 is SGHAT and CDR2 is FQNNGV. In nucleotides, the CDR3 is TGTGCCAGCAGCTTAACAGACAGAAGCTCCTATAATTCACCCCTCCACTTT. Encoded protein: CASSLTDRSSYNSPLHF.

In its sample, this clone was seen once. The rearrangement uses TRBV5-6 and TRBJ2-7, with D unresolved. This CDR3 is 13 amino acids long. V lost 3 bases and J lost 0, with 7 bases in between. Germline loops: CDR1 SGHDT, CDR2 YYEEEE. The chain's CDR3 is CASSSTFSYEQYF. The CDR3 DNA reads as TGTGCCAGCAGCTCTACCTTCTCCTACGAGCAGTACTTC. The full variable domain, with the rest looked up from reference TRBV5-6 and TRBJ2-7, is DAGVTQSPTHLIKTRGQQVTLRCSPKSGHDTVSWYQQALGQGPQFIFQYYEEEERQRGNFPDRFSGHQFPNYSSELNVNALLLGDSALYLCASSSTFSYEQYFGPGTRLTVT.

The DNA for the CDR3 is TGTGCCAGCAGTTTCCCATATGGTCCGCGTGAGCAGTACTTC. Translation: CASSFPYGPREQYF. The V and J genes are TRBV28 and TRBJ2-7; D not resolved. The germline CDR1 and CDR2 sequences are MDHEN and SYDVKM. The CDR3 consists of 14 residues. Deletions cut 3 bases from V and 7 bases from J, with 16 bases between. Together with reference TRBV28 and TRBJ2-7, the CDR3 gives the full variable domain: DVKVTQSSRYLVKRTGEKVFLECVQDMDHENMFWYRQDPGLGLRLIYFSYDVKMKEKGDIPEGYSVSREKKERFSLILESASTNQTSMYLCASSFPYGPREQYFGPGTRLTVT.

The chain uses TRBV28 and TRBJ2-5, with 13 bases matching TRBD2. The V segment lost 6 bases and the J segment 4 bases; nucleotides outside the gene matches: 8. CDR3 length: 16 residues. Germline lookup yields CDR1 MDHEN and CDR2 SYDVKM. The CDR3 region is CASRSGLAGVRETQYF. The CDR3 nucleotides are TGTGCCAGCAGGTCCGGACTAGCGGGAGTCAGAGAGACCCAGTACTTC.

This rearrangement joins TRBV9 to TRBJ2-7; 7 bases match TRBD1. Per germline, CDR1 SGDLS and CDR2 YYNGEE. J was trimmed by 4 bases and V by 0 bases; bases with no gene match: 4. The CDR3 consists of 14 residues. CDR3 amino acids: CASSVGTGVYEQYF. For the CDR3, the DNA is TGTGCCAGCAGCGTAGGAACAGGGGTGTACGAGCAGTACTTC.

J is TRBJ2-7 and V is TRBV18; D uncertain. The V end was cut by 4 bases, the J end by 1 base, with 11 bases between. Germline CDR1 reads KGHSH; CDR2 reads LQKENI. The CDR3 runs to 14 residues. In DNA form, the CDR3 reads TGTGCCAGCTCACAACCAACACAGTCCTACGAGCAGTACTTC. The encoded protein is CASSQPTQSYEQYF.

This rearrangement joins TRBV6-5 to TRBJ2-2; 10 nucleotides align to TRBD2. Trimming at V came to 0 bases and at J to 7 bases, leaving 5 bases not matched to a gene. Germline values: CDR1 MNHEY, CDR2 SVGAGI. The CDR3 has 16 residues. DNA for the CDR3: TGTGCCAGCAGTTACTCGGGGGGACTAGCGAACGGGGAGCTGTTTTTT. This codes for CASSYSGGLANGELFF.

The rearrangement uses TRBV6-4 and TRBJ2-1; 7 nucleotides agree with TRBD2. This CDR3 is built from 17 residues. J lost 5 bases, V lost 2 bases, and 12 bases had no gene match. Germline V gene data show CDR1 as MRHNA and CDR2 as SNTAGT. The CDR3 coding sequence is TGTGCCAGCAGTGACCGTGTCGCGGGAGTGTCTCACAATGAGCAGTTCTTC. Translation: CASSDRVAGVSHNEQFF.

The rearrangement joins TRBV24-1 to TRBJ2-5, with 16 bases matching TRBD2. The J segment lost 4 bases and the V segment lost 12 bases, leaving 16 bases of the junction unmatched. The CDR3 is 18 amino acids. Germline V gives CDR1 KGHDR, CDR2 SFDVKD. The CDR3 spells CAPSPGGLAGGGRETQYF. In nucleotides, the CDR3 is TGTGCCCCCTCTCCGGGGGGACTAGCGGGAGGGGGGAGAGAGACCCAGTACTTC.

The chain joins TRBV6-4 to TRBJ2-1, with D possibly being TRBD1 (6 bases). With 6 bases removed from V and 3 bases from J, the gap between germline ends came to 15 bases. In germline, CDR1 is MRHNA, CDR2 SNTAGT. There are 15 residues in the CDR3. CDR3 loop: CASRPSGASYNEQFF. The CDR3 DNA sequence: TGTGCCAGCAGGCCCTCAGGGGCTAGCTACAATGAGCAGTTCTTC.

The chain uses TRBV6-2 or TRBV6-3 and TRBJ2-7; D is ambiguous. This CDR3 has 15 amino acids. V was trimmed by 0 bases and J by 3 bases, leaving 12 bases between them. From germline, CDR1 is MNHEY and CDR2 SVGEGT. CDR3 nucleotides: TGTGCCAGCAGTTACTCGAATCCAGGTAGCTACGAGCAGTACTTC. As protein: CASSYSNPGSYEQYF.

The CDR3 coding sequence is TGTGCCAGCAGCCCTATGGGACAGCCCCAAGAGACCCAGTACTTC. It specifies CASSPMGQPQETQYF. The chain has TRBV7-9 and TRBJ2-5; 7 bases are a match to TRBD1. With V trimmed by 5 bases and J by 1 base, 7 bases remained unmatched. The CDR3 is made up of 15 amino acids. The germline V gene encodes CDR1 SEHNR and CDR2 FQNEAQ (reference sequence).

CDR3 nucleotides: TGTGCCACCAGCAGAGATCAACAAGATAATCAGCCCCAGCATTTT. It specifies CATSRDQQDNQPQHF. The chain carries TRBV15 and TRBJ1-5; D remains ambiguous. V was pared by 0 bases and J by 4 bases, with 10 bases between. Germline loops: CDR1 LNHNV, CDR2 YYDKDF (reference sequence). CDR3 length: 15 residues.

This clone was counted a single time. This chain uses TRBV6-1 with TRBJ1-1; 9 bases match TRBD1. Germline loops: CDR1 MNHNS, CDR2 SASEGT. The trim removed 0 bases at V and 2 bases at J, leaving 13 bases unmatched. CDR3 length equals 19 residues. The CDR3 coding sequence is TGTGCCAGCAGTGAAGCAACACCGGGGACAGGGCGGGCCAACACTGAAGCTTTCTTT. This sequence encodes CASSEATPGTGRANTEAFF.

The chain employs TRBV5-1 and TRBJ2-5, with a tentative D call TRBD2 (6 bases). The germline CDR1 and CDR2 sequences are SGHRS and YFSETQ. This CDR3 is built from 16 residues. V was pared by 2 bases and J by 2 bases, with 16 bases between. The CDR3 here is CASSFNLVAAQETQYF. For the CDR3, the DNA is TGCGCCAGCAGCTTTAATCTGGTAGCGGCACAAGAGACCCAGTACTTC.

This rearrangement joins TRBV29-1 to TRBJ2-7; a possible D gene is TRBD1 (6 bases). Trimming cost V 7 bases and J 6 bases, with 16 bases left between them. Germline lookup yields CDR1 SQVTM and CDR2 ANQGSEA. The CDR3 has 12 amino acids. The CDR3 sequence: CSAGKGVFEQYF. The CDR3, as DNA: TGCAGCGCCGGCAAGGGGGTTTTCGAGCAGTACTTC.

This clone was counted a few times. The rearrangement uses TRBV18 and TRBJ2-7; D is uncertain. From germline, CDR1 is KGHSH and CDR2 LQKENI. This CDR3 comprises 13 residues. Trimming cost V 3 bases and J 4 bases, with 10 bases left between them. The CDR3: CASSPAADYEQYF. CDR3 DNA sequence: TGTGCCAGCTCACCTGCTGCAGATTACGAGCAGTACTTC.

The chain employs TRBV5-4 and TRBJ2-7; TRBD2 might be the D (6 bases). This CDR3 has 15 amino acids. Trimming cost V 0 bases and J 0 bases, with 10 bases left between them. In germline, CDR1 is SGHNT, CDR2 YYREEE (reference sequence). CDR3 protein: CASSLVSGSSYEQYF. CDR3 DNA: TGTGCCAGCAGCTTGGTTAGCGGTTCCTCCTACGAGCAGTACTTC. The full variable domain, completed using reference TRBV5-4 and TRBJ2-7, is ETGVTQSPTHLIKTRGQQVTLRCSSQSGHNTVSWYQQALGQGPQFIFQYYREEENGRGNFPPRFSGLQFPNYSSELNVNALELDDSALYLCASSLVSGSSYEQYFGPGTRLTVT.

The V call is TRBV28, the J call TRBJ1-6; the match to TRBD1 covers 8 bases. This CDR3 is 15 amino acids long. The germline V gene encodes CDR1 MDHEN and CDR2 SYDVKM. V dropped 7 bases and J dropped 7; count of bases not matched to a gene: 9. The CDR3 reads CASIPGQARNSPLHF. Written as DNA, the CDR3 is TGTGCCAGCATACCGGGACAGGCGAGAAATTCACCCCTCCACTTT.

This chain links TRBV4-2 with TRBJ2-2; TRBD2 matches 8 bases. Germline V lookup: CDR1 LGHNA, CDR2 YNFKEQ. The V and J ends lost 5 bases and 6 bases, in that order; junction bases with no gene match: 14. The CDR3 has 17 amino acids. The CDR3 sequence is CASSAYGTRSGAGELFF. The CDR3 DNA reads as TGTGCCAGCAGCGCTTACGGGACTAGGAGCGGGGCCGGGGAGCTGTTTTTT.